The clone carrying this T cell receptor beta chain was detected ten times or more. Its antigen is not identified. Time point: sample taken at primary tumor resection. The cohort: approximately 66 early-stage, untreated non-small cell lung cancer patients. TCRdb called the 5' RACE reads again in MiXCR, with one record for every CDR3 protein. The data contain 9,500 to 11,000 distinct CDR3 sequences, around 7.8% of them seen just once; the ten biggest clones take up 15% to 20%. J lost 9 bases, V lost 5 bases, and 2 bases had no gene match. CDR1 is SGHTA and CDR2 is FQGTGA in the germline V gene. CDR3 length: 12 residues. This entry is derived from a study of spatial heterogeneity in lung cancer. For the study at large: Among detected sequences, beta-chain ones consistently exceeded alpha-chain ones in number. Tumor-region TCR transcript counts correlated strongly with a T cell module score from matched bulk RNA-seq. General study results and limits: In tumors, expanded intratumoral alpha and beta TCR counts tracked mutation counts.

The chain carries TRBV7-3 and TRBJ2-1; 9 nucleotides align to TRBD1. Material: lung tumor tissue, obtained at surgery. The sequence was collected from a male donor with early-stage non-small cell lung cancer. For the CDR3, the DNA is TGTGCCAGCAGCCCGACAGGGGGTGAGCAGTTCTTC. Its protein product is CASSPTGGEQFF. Full variable domain (missing parts from reference TRBV7-3 and TRBJ2-1): GAGVSQTPSNKVTEKGKYVELRCDPISGHTALYWYRQSLGQGPEFLIYFQGTGAADDSGLPNDRFFAVRPEGSVSTLKIQRTERGDSAVYLCASSPTGGEQFFGPGTRLTVL.